This T cell receptor (beta chain) is from a study of cytomegalovirus exposure and HLA in healthy donors. Study findings and constraints: The authors listed some 150 TCR beta chains as cytomegalovirus-associated. As confirmed in vitro, a few CMV-associated chains were specific for CMV antigens. While the bulk of TCR sequences proved rare, some public TCRs turned up in many donors.

The CDR3 loop spans 13 amino acids. Trimming cost V 5 bases and J 6 bases, with 11 bases left between them. Germline CDR1 is SGHTA and CDR2 is FQGTGA. TCRdb keeps only in-frame clones here, not all; method: immunoSEQ multiplex PCR. The table records 200,000 to 250,000 clones, 83% of them present only once. In the case of this clone: Antigen unknown.

This clonotype was sampled from a woman aged 18-29 years in good health and CMV-seronegative. This chain links TRBV7-3 with TRBJ2-1, with unresolved D. Material: PBMCs. Written as DNA, the CDR3 is TGTGCCAGCAGCCCCTTCCTGGGCAATGAGCAGTTCTTC. Translated: CASSPFLGNEQFF.